Listed below are T cell receptor beta chains from one sample, sequenced in a study of tumor and adjacent non-tumor tissue in lung cancer. TCRdb re-called the multiplex PCR reads through MiXCR, storing one row per CDR3 protein. The repertoire holds 120,000 or so distinct CDR3 sequences, with 66% as singletons. Material for sequencing was lung tumor tissue. All receptors come from a man in his thirties or forties with non-small cell lung cancer. Each CDR3 is given with its conserved first and last residue. A D gene is named only where the DNA matches it firmly. Where a row states a size, it is once, few, many or the class of an expanded clone; other rows omit it.

TRBV4-1,TRBJ2-1,TRBD2,-,TGCGCCAGCAGCCACCCCGGACTAGCGGGGGATCCGGGGTACAATGAGCAGTTCTTC,CASSHPGLAGDPGYNEQFF
TRBV11-2,TRBJ2-7,-,once,TGTGACAGCAGCTTATCGAGGCAAGCCTACGAGCAGTACTTC,CDSSLSRQAYEQYF
TRBV5-1,TRBJ1-5,-,once,TGCGCCAGCAGCTTGGACAGTTCAGGCGCTCAGCCCCAGCATTTT,CASSLDSSGAQPQHF
TRBV12-3/TRBV12-4,TRBJ1-6,-,-,TGTGCCAGTACTTCCGGGCCCACTTCACCCCTCCACTTT,CASTSGPTSPLHF
TRBV6-5,TRBJ1-6,-,-,TGTACCAGCAGTTACCGAATTCCGGGACAAGGGGATTCACCCCTCCACTTT,CTSSYRIPGQGDSPLHF
TRBV29-1,TRBJ2-4,-,many,TGCAGCGGACTAGTACTAGGACTCCAGTACTTC,CSGLVLGLQYF
TRBV11-3,TRBJ2-1,-,-,TGTGCCAGCAGCCCCACGCCTGGCGATGTGCAGTTCTTC,CASSPTPGDVQFF
TRBV4-1,TRBJ2-1,TRBD2,-,TGCGCTAGCAGCCAAGATAATGTTAGCGGGGGGTTTCGGAAGTTCTTC,CASSQDNVSGGFRKFF
TRBV4-3,TRBJ2-1,TRBD1,-,TGCGCCAGCGGCCAGGATTACAGGGGCAATGAGCAGTTCTTC,CASGQDYRGNEQFF
TRBV11-3,TRBJ2-7,TRBD1,-,TGTGTCGGCAGGGGGACAGGGTACGAGCAGTACTTC,CVGRGTGYEQYF
TRBV6-1,TRBJ2-1,-,-,TGTGTCAACACCAGGTACAATGAGCAGTTCTTC,CVNTRYNEQFF
TRBV11-2,TRBJ2-7,TRBD2,-,TGTGCCAGCTCGGTGGCTAGCGGGAGACATGTGCAGTACTTC,CASSVASGRHVQYF
TRBV11-2,TRBJ2-7,-,-,TGTGCCAGCAATAGGGATTATGGGAGCAACTGCGAGCAATACTTC,CASNRDYGSNCEQYF
TRBV4-3,TRBJ2-7,-,many,TGCGCCAGCAGTAGATCGGGGGGCAGTTACGAGCAGTACTTC,CASSRSGGSYEQYF
TRBV10-2,TRBJ1-1,TRBD1,many,TGCGCCAGCAGTTGGACAGGGTGGGGGGCATCTGAAGCTTTCTTT,CASSWTGWGASEAFF
TRBV29-1,TRBJ1-2,-,few,TGCAGCGTTCCATGGCAGGGAGGCTATGGCTACACCTTC,CSVPWQGGYGYTF